These 19 T cell receptor beta chains originate from one sample sequenced in a study of persistence of HIV-infected CD4 T cells. These receptors lack a known antigen. Lysates of CMV-infected fibroblasts at approximately 9.4 ug/mL stimulated these cells. CD4+ T cells upregulating both CD40 ligand and CD69 were sorted as responding cells. Sequencing used immunoSEQ version 4 in survey mode. Sequencing used immunoSEQ multiplex PCR; TCRdb keeps in-frame clones, though not all of them. This table holds 15,000 to 20,000 clones, 70% to 80% found once. The material sequenced was CD4+ T cells sorted from PBMCs after approximately 19-hour stimulation, taken from a patient who received antiretroviral therapy. All receptors come from an adult man with HIV who was CMV-seropositive.

The chain has TRBV6-6 and TRBJ1-4, with 8 bases lining up with TRBD1. This CDR3 has 13 residues. The V segment lost 6 bases and the J segment 8 bases; nucleotides outside the gene matches: 5. Germline loops: CDR1 MNHNY, CDR2 SVGAGI (reference sequence). The CDR3 here is CASRGTGGEKLFF. CDR3 coding DNA: TGTGCCAGCAGAGGGACAGGAGGCGAAAAACTGTTTTTT.

This clone came up once. The chain recombines TRBV11-3 with TRBJ2-2, with 7 bases fitting TRBD1. The CDR3 contains 15 residues. CDR1 is SGHNT and CDR2 is YENEEA in the germline V gene. V lost 5 bases, J lost 1 base, and 4 bases stayed unmatched. The CDR3 sequence is CASSPRTGNTGELFF. In DNA, the CDR3 is TGTGCCAGCAGCCCCCGGACAGGGAACACCGGGGAGCTGTTTTTT. The full variable domain, rest sourced from reference TRBV11-3 and TRBJ2-2, is EAGVVQSPRYKIIEKKQPVAFWCNPISGHNTLYWYLQNLGQGPELLIRYENEEAVDDSQLPKDRFSAERLKGVDSTLKIQPAELGDSAVYLCASSPRTGNTGELFFGEGSRLTVL.

The chain carries TRBV5-1 and TRBJ2-3, with 8 bases lining up with TRBD2. Germline lookup yields CDR1 SGHRS and CDR2 YFSETQ. The CDR3 runs 16 residues. Trimming cost V 7 bases and J 4 bases; bases outside gene matches: 14. The CDR3 coding sequence is TGCGCCAGCTCCAAGATGGGACTAGGAGACGCAGATACGCAGTATTTT. It yields the protein CASSKMGLGDADTQYF.

The chain uses TRBV18 and TRBJ2-3; 10 bases align to TRBD2. Looked up from germline, CDR1 is KGHSH and CDR2 is LQKENI. The V segment lost 8 bases and the J segment 4 bases; nucleotides outside the gene matches: 9. The CDR3 runs to 15 residues. CDR3 region: CASTPSGGLADTQYF. The DNA of the CDR3 is TGTGCCAGCACCCCTAGCGGGGGCCTGGCAGATACGCAGTATTTT.

The rearrangement links TRBV11-1 to TRBJ2-2; D remains ambiguous. CDR3 length: 14 residues. V gave up 1 base and J gave up 7 bases, with 10 bases separating them. Germline lookup yields CDR1 SGHAT and CDR2 FQDESV (reference sequence). CDR3 bases: TGTGCCAGCAGCTTAGATGTGAGGTACGGGGAGCTGTTTTTT. Its translation is CASSLDVRYGELFF. Supplemented by reference TRBV11-1 and TRBJ2-2, the full variable domain reads EAEVAQSPRYKITEKSQAVAFWCDPISGHATLYWYRQILGQGPELLVQFQDESVVDDSQLPKDRFSAERLKGVDSTLKIQPAELGDSAMYLCASSLDVRYGELFFGEGSRLTVL.

The V and J genes are TRBV5-1 and TRBJ1-2, with D perhaps matching TRBD1 (5 bases). V was shortened by 4 bases and J by 7 bases, with 11 bases between the two germline ends. The CDR3 has 12 amino acids. CDR1 is SGHRS and CDR2 is YFSETQ in the germline V gene. The CDR3 coding sequence is TGCGCCAGCAGCACGGGGCAGGGTGGCTACACCTTC. This codes for CASSTGQGGYTF.

The CDR3 spells CASSAQGGSEQYF. CDR3 bases: TGTGCCAGCAGCGCCCAGGGAGGGAGCGAGCAGTACTTC. V and J are TRBV4-2 and TRBJ2-7; 7 nucleotides match TRBD2. V shed 5 bases, J shed 6 bases, and the junction held 7 bases outside the gene matches. CDR3 length: 13 amino acids. CDR1 is LGHNA and CDR2 is YNFKEQ in the germline V gene.

This chain links TRBV7-6 with TRBJ1-6; D remains ambiguous. V was cut by 1 base and J by 7 bases, with 8 bases left in between. The CDR3 loop spans 14 amino acids. From germline, CDR1 is SGHVS and CDR2 FNYEAQ. CDR3 sequence (DNA): TGTGCCAGCAGCTTAGGGGTAACCAATTCACCCCTCCACTTT. Protein sequence: CASSLGVTNSPLHF.

This clone was recorded once. V usage is TRBV5-1 and J usage is TRBJ2-3; the D is unclear. The CDR3 is 13 residues long. The V end was cut by 0 bases, the J end by 6 bases, with 8 bases between. Per germline, CDR1 SGHRS and CDR2 YFSETQ. CDR3 nucleotide sequence: TGCGCCAGCAGCTTGGAAGCATCGGATACGCAGTATTTT. Translation gives CASSLEASDTQYF.

The V call is TRBV5-1, the J call TRBJ2-2, with a tentative D call TRBD2 (5 bases). Germline V gene lookup returns CDR1 SGHRS and CDR2 YFSETQ. V lost 1 base to trimming and J lost 6 bases, with 7 bases between them. CDR3 size: 13 residues. CDR3 region: CASSLSGPGELFF. The CDR3 DNA reads as TGCGCCAGCAGCTTGAGCGGTCCCGGGGAGCTGTTTTTT.

This clone was observed once. The gene calls are TRBV6-6 and TRBJ1-5; 7 bases align to TRBD1. Germline V lookup: CDR1 MNHNY, CDR2 SVGAGI (reference sequence). Trimming took 4 bases from V and 2 from J; bases not matched to a gene: 2. CDR3 size: 14 residues. The CDR3 DNA sequence: TGTGCCAGCAGTTCCGGACAGGGCAATCAGCCCCAGCATTTT. Its translation: CASSSGQGNQPQHF.

This chain uses TRBV6-5 with TRBJ2-1, with unresolved D. The CDR3 is 13 amino acids. Germline CDR1 MNHEY, CDR2 SVGAGI. V was pared by 7 bases and J by 5 bases, with 12 bases between. The CDR3 loop reads CASTEGWHNEQFF. The CDR3 DNA sequence: TGTGCCAGCACGGAAGGGTGGCACAATGAGCAGTTCTTC.

The rearrangement links TRBV6-1 to TRBJ1-1; D unclear. This CDR3 is built from 13 residues. The V gene lost 1 base and the J gene lost 6 bases, with 9 bases spanning the gap. Germline assignment: CDR1 MNHNS and CDR2 SASEGT. CDR3 in DNA: TGTGCCAGCAGTGAAGTCGGACGGCCTGAAGCTTTCTTT. Its translation is CASSEVGRPEAFF.

The chain has TRBV28 and TRBJ1-4; possibly TRBD1 for D (6 bases). Germline CDR1 reads MDHEN; CDR2 reads SYDVKM. CDR3 length: 14 amino acids. V was clipped by 6 bases and J by 8 bases, with 16 bases between them. The DNA for the CDR3 is TGTGCCAGCAGCCAACAGGGTGGAGAAGAAAAACTGTTTTTT. Translation gives CASSQQGGEEKLFF.

This clone was counted a few times. The same CDR3 is also encoded by other DNA sequences in this sample. The J gene is TRBJ2-3, the V gene TRBV7-7, with D possibly TRBD2 on 6 matching bases. This CDR3 spans 16 amino acids. Between the trimmed V and J ends, which lost 1 base and 2 bases, there was a span of 13 bases. Per germline, CDR1 SSHAT and CDR2 FNYEAQ (reference sequence). CDR3 DNA: TGTGCCAGCAGCTTAGGGCGGGGAGCTTCCACAGATACGCAGTATTTT. Translated, it gives CASSLGRGASTDTQYF. Full variable domain (outside the CDR3, taken from reference TRBV7-7 and TRBJ2-3): GAGVSQSPRYKVTKRGQDVTLRCDPISSHATLYWYQQALGQGPEFLTYFNYEAQPDKSGLPSDRFSAERPEGSISTLTIQRTEQRDSAMYRCASSLGRGASTDTQYFGPGTRLTVL.

The chain carries TRBV7-2 and TRBJ2-7, with D possibly being TRBD2 (6 bases). The CDR3 runs 18 residues. Trimming pared 5 bases from V and 2 bases from J, leaving 25 bases between. Germline loops: CDR1 SGHTA, CDR2 FQGNSA. CDR3 in amino acids: CASSLLGAGTAGTYEQYF. In DNA form, the CDR3 reads TGTGCCAGCAGCCTTCTTGGGGCGGGGACTGCTGGGACCTACGAGCAGTACTTC.

The chain recombines TRBV6-6 with TRBJ1-5; the D gene is possibly TRBD1 (6 bases). The length of the CDR3 is 18 residues. The germline gives CDR1 MNHNY, CDR2 SVGAGI (reference sequence). V shed 5 bases and J shed 2 bases, with 22 bases lying between them. Here the CDR3 reads CASSPQGMTVAGNQPQHF. Written as DNA, the CDR3 is TGTGCCAGCAGTCCACAGGGAATGACAGTTGCGGGCAATCAGCCCCAGCATTTT.

This chain links TRBV29-1 with TRBJ1-2, with unresolved D. The germline V gene encodes CDR1 SQVTM and CDR2 ANQGSEA. V lost 4 bases, J lost 2 bases, and 11 bases lay in between. There are 13 residues in the CDR3. Written as DNA, the CDR3 is TGCAGCGTTGTGTTGGGGTCCAACTATGGCTACACCTTC. Translated: CSVVLGSNYGYTF.

This sequence joins TRBV6-6 and TRBJ1-5; D unresolved. The CDR3 has 13 amino acids. Germline-derived CDR1 and CDR2 are MNHNY and SVGAGI (reference sequence). Between the trimmed V and J ends, which lost 6 bases and 0 bases, there was a span of 6 bases. In nucleotides, the CDR3 is TGTGCCAGCAGACTATTTAGCAATCAGCCCCAGCATTTT. Translation: CASRLFSNQPQHF.